These T cell receptor beta chains were read from a single sample in a study of CD8 T cells in Susac syndrome. MiXCR, applied by TCRdb to the immunoSEQ multiplex PCR reads, yields one record per CDR3 protein. The profile shows around 150,000 distinct CDR3 sequences, 85% to 95% of them singletons. Sequences were obtained from CD4+ T cells from PBMCs. These receptors all come from a human donor with multiple sclerosis. Both conserved end residues are part of each CDR3. Fields, in order: D gene, V gene, J gene, clone size, CDR3 DNA, CDR3 protein. A D gene is named only where the DNA matches it firmly. The size entry is marked missing in some rows and otherwise reads once, few, many or a size class.

>NA|TRBV20-1|TRBJ2-5|NA
TGCAGTGCTAGATCCCCAGCGGCGGAGGAGACCCAGTACTTC
CSARSPAAEETQYF
>NA|TRBV7-9|TRBJ1-1|NA
TGTGCCAGCAGCCCGCGGGGCACTGAAGCTTTCTTT
CASSPRGTEAFF
>NA|TRBV7-9|TRBJ1-1|once
TGTGCCAGCAGCCAGACATCAGGTACGAACACTGAAGCTTTCTTT
CASSQTSGTNTEAFF
>TRBD1|TRBV7-9|TRBJ1-2|NA
TGTGCCAGCAGCTTATCAGGGGGCGCAGAGTATGGCTACACCTTC
CASSLSGGAEYGYTF
>NA|TRBV29-1|TRBJ1-1|NA
TGCAGCGCCGAGTCGGGGCCTAACACTGAAGCTTTCTTT
CSAESGPNTEAFF
>NA|TRBV20-1|TRBJ1-5|few
TGCAGTGCTAGGGGGACCGGAAGGCCCCAGCATTTT
CSARGTGRPQHF
>TRBD2|TRBV7-2|TRBJ2-5|NA
TGTGCCAGCAGCTCCCTGAGGAGCGGGAGACGAGAGACCCAGTACTTC
CASSSLRSGRRETQYF
>NA|TRBV18|TRBJ2-3|NA
TGTGCCAGCTCACCACATAGCACAGATACGCAGTATTTT
CASSPHSTDTQYF
>TRBD1|TRBV27|TRBJ2-7|NA
TGTGCCAGCAGTCCACACAGGGGCGAGCAGTACTTC
CASSPHRGEQYF
>TRBD2|TRBV7-2|TRBJ2-7|NA
TGTGCCAGCAACTTAGCGGGGGTCACCTACGAGCAGTACTTC
CASNLAGVTYEQYF
>TRBD2|TRBV29-1|TRBJ2-5|NA
TGCAGCGTGCGCCTTAGCGGGGGGGCTTCCCAAGAGACCCAGTACTTC
CSVRLSGGASQETQYF
>TRBD1|TRBV27|TRBJ1-2|NA
TGTGCCAGCCGACGGGACAGGGGGGTACCTTGGGATGGCTACACCTTC
CASRRDRGVPWDGYTF
>TRBD1|TRBV2|TRBJ2-2|NA
TGTGCCAGCTACAGGGGGAACACCGGGGAGCTGTTTTTT
CASYRGNTGELFF
>NA|TRBV20-1|TRBJ1-5|NA
TGCAGTACGAGGGGATTTAGCAATCAGCCCCAGCATTTT
CSTRGFSNQPQHF
>NA|TRBV7-9|TRBJ1-5|NA
TGTGCCAGCAGCCAAGTGGGAGATCAGCCCCAGCATTTT
CASSQVGDQPQHF
>NA|TRBV20-1|TRBJ2-2|NA
TGCAGTGCTAGCAGGGATCCGAACACCGGGGAGCTGTTTTTT
CSASRDPNTGELFF
>NA|TRBV27|TRBJ2-7|NA
TGTGCCAGCAGTTTAATGAGTACAAGCTCCTACGAGCAGTACTTC
CASSLMSTSSYEQYF
>TRBD2|TRBV6-5|TRBJ2-7|NA
TGTGCCAGCAGTTACACATACGGGGGGAGCAACTACGAGCAGTACTTC
CASSYTYGGSNYEQYF
>TRBD2|TRBV30|TRBJ2-5|NA
TGTGCCGGGACTAGCGGGGGGAAAGAGACCCAGTACTTC
CAGTSGGKETQYF
>NA|TRBV29-1|TRBJ2-7|NA
TGCAGCGTTGGAACGGACAGCCCCTACGAGCAGTACTTC
CSVGTDSPYEQYF
>TRBD2|TRBV30|TRBJ2-3|NA
TGTGCCTGGACGGGGGGTACAGATACGCAGTATTTT
CAWTGGTDTQYF
>NA|TRBV9|TRBJ2-7|NA
TGTGCCCCCCGACAAGGACACGACAGAATCTCCGAGCAGTACTTC
CAPRQGHDRISEQYF
>NA|TRBV4-1|TRBJ2-6|NA
TGCGCCAGCAGCCCACGCCAGGGCGTCCTGACTTTC
CASSPRQGVLTF
>NA|TRBV7-2|TRBJ2-5|NA
TGTGCCAGCGGATACAGGCCGGTGGGGGAGACCCAGTACTTC
CASGYRPVGETQYF
>NA|TRBV12-3/TRBV12-4|TRBJ2-7|NA
TGTGCCAGCAGTTTAAGTTCGGGGAAGGAGCAGTACTTC
CASSLSSGKEQYF
>NA|TRBV7-2|TRBJ2-7|NA
TGTGCCAGCAGCGCTCAGACTGGCGAGCAGTACTTC
CASSAQTGEQYF
>TRBD1|TRBV10-3|TRBJ1-1|once
TGTGCCATCAGTGACCATAGGGGACAGGGGGCTTTCGGAGCTTTCTTT
CAISDHRGQGAFGAFF
>NA|TRBV20-1|TRBJ2-7|NA
TGCAGTGCTAGACCGTCCGCGCAGCCCCCTCAGTACTTC
CSARPSAQPPQYF
>NA|TRBV2|TRBJ2-4|NA
TGTGCCAGCAGTGAGAATCTCCCCCAGGGGGGATACTTC
CASSENLPQGGYF
>NA|TRBV5-1|TRBJ2-4|NA
TGCGCCAGCAGCTTGGATCAAAACATTCAGTACTTC
CASSLDQNIQYF
>NA|TRBV15|TRBJ2-7|NA
TGTGCCACCAGCAGAAACCTTGCGGCTCGTCTAGACGAGCAGTACTTC
CATSRNLAARLDEQYF
>NA|TRBV7-2|TRBJ2-3|NA
TGTGCCAGCGCTGAGGGCGTGCCGAATACGCAGTATTTT
CASAEGVPNTQYF
>TRBD1|TRBV7-6|TRBJ1-1|NA
TGTGCCAGCAGCTCGGGACAGATGAACACTGAAGCTTTCTTT
CASSSGQMNTEAFF
>NA|TRBV7-3|TRBJ1-1|NA
TGTGCCAGCAGCATACAGGGTTTCAACACTGAAGCTTTCTTT
CASSIQGFNTEAFF
>NA|TRBV29-1|TRBJ2-7|NA
TGCAGCGCGTGGTGGGGCAGCTCCTACGAGCAGTACTTC
CSAWWGSSYEQYF
>TRBD1|TRBV15|TRBJ1-5|NA
TGTGCCACCAGCAGAGGGGACAGGTTTGGTAGCAATCAGCCCCAGCATTTT
CATSRGDRFGSNQPQHF
>NA|TRBV18|TRBJ1-1|NA
TGTGCCAGCTCACCAAAGCGGGAGAACACTGAAGCCTTCTTT
CASSPKRENTEAFF
>NA|TRBV27|TRBJ2-1|once
TGTGCCAGCAGTTCGACAGGCACAAGGTATAATGAGCAGTTCTTC
CASSSTGTRYNEQFF
>NA|TRBV7-9|TRBJ2-7|NA
TGTGCCAGCAGCCGCGGGGACAGCTACGAGCAGTACTTC
CASSRGDSYEQYF
>NA|TRBV2|TRBJ2-3|NA
TGTGCCAGACGGACTACTAGCACAGATACGCAGTATTTT
CARRTTSTDTQYF
>NA|TRBV5-4|TRBJ2-3|NA
TGTGCCAGCAGCAGTACAGGGAGCGCAGATACGCAGTATTTT
CASSSTGSADTQYF
>TRBD1|TRBV5-1|TRBJ2-1|NA
TGCGCCAGCAGCTCCGGACAGGTGAATGAGCAGTTCTTC
CASSSGQVNEQFF
>NA|TRBV6-5|TRBJ1-2|NA
TGTGCCACCTCCGGGACACGAGAAGTGTATGGCTACACCTTC
CATSGTREVYGYTF
>NA|TRBV27|TRBJ2-7|NA
TGTGCCAGCAGTTTTCGTAACAGGGTCTCCGAGCAGTACTTC
CASSFRNRVSEQYF
>TRBD1|TRBV7-3|TRBJ2-6|NA
TGTGCCAGCAGCCCCACCGCGGACAGGGCTGGGGCCAACGTCCTGACTTTC
CASSPTADRAGANVLTF
>TRBD1|TRBV5-1|TRBJ1-5|NA
TGCGCCAGCAGCTTGGAGGGACAGAGCAATCAGCCCCAGCATTTT
CASSLEGQSNQPQHF
>NA|TRBV2|TRBJ1-1|once
TGTGCCAGCACCTCAAGGGTGGGCACTGAAGCTTTCTTT
CASTSRVGTEAFF
>NA|TRBV5-1|TRBJ2-3|NA
TGCGCCAGCAGCACCACAGGCCCAGATACGCAGTATTTT
CASSTTGPDTQYF
>NA|TRBV6-6|TRBJ1-2|NA
TGTGCCAGCAGTCTTGGACCGGGCTACACCTTC
CASSLGPGYTF
>TRBD2|TRBV20-1|TRBJ2-3|NA
TGCAGTGCTACCCGGAGGACTAGCCGAACAGATACGCAGTATTTT
CSATRRTSRTDTQYF
>NA|TRBV7-8|TRBJ2-7|NA
TGTGCCAGCAGCCCCACACTCTACGAGCAGTACTTC
CASSPTLYEQYF
>TRBD1|TRBV10-3|TRBJ2-5|NA
TGTGCCATCAGCGGGACAGGGCGGTCAGAGACCCAGTACTTC
CAISGTGRSETQYF
>NA|TRBV3-1|TRBJ1-1|NA
TGTGCCAGCAGCCAAGGACGTTCGAACACTGAAGCTTTCTTT
CASSQGRSNTEAFF
>NA|TRBV29-1|TRBJ1-1|NA
TGCAGCGTACAACGAACTGAAGCTTTCTTT
CSVQRTEAFF
>TRBD1|TRBV2|TRBJ1-1|NA
TGTGCCAGCAGGGAGGGGGCCGGGCCTTCCACTGAAGCTTTCTTT
CASREGAGPSTEAFF
>NA|TRBV20-1|TRBJ2-3|NA
TGCAGTGCCAGATGGGGGCGCCCGCAGTATTTT
CSARWGRPQYF